This T cell receptor beta chain stems from a study of OX40 agonist ivuxolimab in advanced cancers. Overall study results and limits: The study observed clonal expansion of CD4+ and CD8+ blood T cells by week 6 at 0.1 to 3.0 mg/kg.

Method: immunoSEQ multiplex PCR; TCRdb's copy keeps in-frame clones and lacks some. Altogether about 79,000 clones are present, roughly 88% being singletons, with the ten largest covering roughly 3.4%. Comments on this clone: Its antigen is not identified.

The CDR3 runs to 16 residues. Germline V lookup: CDR1 MGHRA, CDR2 YSYEKL. The ends were cut back, 1 base at V and 1 base at J, with 10 bases in the middle. This specimen consisted of CD4+ or CD8+ T cells sorted from blood, obtained in a trial of the OX40 agonist ivuxolimab. The chain couples TRBV4-1 to TRBJ2-2; tentative D call: TRBD2 (5 bases). The source of this sequence is an adult with an advanced solid tumor such as melanoma, head and neck, liver or kidney cancer. CDR3 sequence: CASSQARAENTGELFF. As DNA, the CDR3 is TGCGCCAGCAGCCAAGCTAGAGCGGAGAACACCGGGGAGCTGTTTTTT.